The 21 T cell receptor beta chains reported below all come from one sample, sequenced in a study of OX40 agonist ivuxolimab in advanced cancers. TCRdb's copy holds only in-frame clones and misses some; the assay was immunoSEQ multiplex PCR. The repertoire has 40,000 to 60,000 clones, around 90% of them found once; the top ten carry less than 7.5%. The sample was CD4+ or CD8+ T cells sorted from blood, taken in a trial of the OX40 agonist ivuxolimab. The receptors here all came from an adult with an advanced solid tumor such as melanoma, head and neck, liver or kidney cancer.

The genes are TRBV5-4 and TRBJ1-3; no reliable D call. CDR1 is SGHNT and CDR2 is YYREEE in the germline V gene (reference sequence). V lost 2 bases, J lost 2 bases, and 8 bases lay in between. The CDR3 is 14 residues long. CDR3 coding DNA: TGTGCCAGCAGCTTAGGTTCTGCTGGAAACACCATATATTTT. The encoded protein is CASSLGSAGNTIYF.

The chain has TRBV18 and TRBJ2-3; D is undetermined. The V and J ends lost 0 bases and 6 bases respectively, with 16 bases between them. CDR1 and CDR2 (germline): KGHSH, LQKENI. CDR3 length: 16 amino acids. In nucleotides, the CDR3 is TGTGCCAGCTCACCACCGCAGACCCAACTAACGGATACGCAGTATTTT. Residues: CASSPPQTQLTDTQYF. The complete variable domain, with remaining parts taken from reference TRBV18 and TRBJ2-3, reads NAGVMQNPRHLVRRRGQEARLRCSPMKGHSHVYWYRQLPEEGLKFMVYLQKENIIDESGMPKERFSAEFPKEGPSILRIQQVVRGDSAAYFCASSPPQTQLTDTQYFGPGTRLTVL.

The genes are TRBV7-9 and TRBJ2-7; D possibly corresponds to TRBD1 (6 bases). Germline assignment: CDR1 SEHNR and CDR2 FQNEAQ (reference sequence). Between the trimmed V and J ends, which lost 4 bases and 5 bases, there was a span of 12 bases. This CDR3 has 13 residues. The CDR3 DNA reads TGTGCCAGCAGCTACACAGGGTCAGACGAGCAGTACGTC. It specifies CASSYTGSDEQYV.

J is TRBJ2-3 and V is TRBV2; 13 bases map to TRBD2. V shed 6 bases and J 6 bases; nucleotides not matched to a gene: 6. The CDR3 loop spans 15 amino acids. The germline V gene encodes CDR1 SNHLY and CDR2 FYNNEI. The CDR3 DNA sequence: TGTGCCAGCAGAGTACTAGCGGGGGGGCTTGATACGCAGTATTTT. Its translation: CASRVLAGGLDTQYF.

The rearrangement uses TRBV13 and TRBJ2-2; 10 bases are a match to TRBD1. This CDR3 is built from 20 residues. Germline CDR1 PRHDT, CDR2 FYEKMQ (reference sequence). The ends lost 6 bases at V and 4 bases at J; junction bases unmatched: 20. The CDR3 reads CASSPSWDGRTGGATGELFF. As DNA, the CDR3 is TGTGCCAGCAGTCCTTCTTGGGATGGCAGGACAGGGGGGGCCACCGGGGAGCTGTTTTTT.

In this sample, this clone turned up once. The CDR3 is CASIFPDTRDTGELFF. The CDR3 DNA is TGTGCCAGCATATTCCCGGACACTCGGGACACCGGGGAGCTGTTTTTT. The chain uses TRBV7-9 and TRBJ2-2; D is perhaps TRBD1 (5 bases). Per germline, CDR1 SEHNR and CDR2 FQNEAQ (reference sequence). The CDR3 covers 16 residues. V was shortened by 7 bases and J by 3 bases, with 18 bases between the two germline ends.

This clone was seen only once. The rearrangement uses TRBV28 and TRBJ1-1; D is unresolved. Germline CDR1 is MDHEN and CDR2 is SYDVKM. Trimming pared 1 base from V and 5 bases from J, leaving 8 bases between. The length of the CDR3 is 13 residues. CDR3 loop: CASSLYSVTEAFF. CDR3 nucleotide sequence: TGTGCCAGCAGTTTATATTCAGTGACTGAAGCTTTCTTT.

This clone showed up just a few times. The V call is TRBV18, the J call TRBJ2-7; no firm D call. This CDR3 contains 12 residues. CDR1 is KGHSH and CDR2 is LQKENI in the germline V gene. V lost 2 bases, J lost 3 bases, and 5 bases lay in between. The CDR3 DNA follows: TGTGCCAGCTCACCAAACAGCTACGAGCAGTACTTC. Residues: CASSPNSYEQYF.

J is TRBJ2-7 and V is TRBV27; 11 positions match TRBD1. CDR1 and CDR2 from the germline V gene are MNHEY and SMNVEV (reference sequence). The J segment lost 6 bases and the V segment lost 5 bases, leaving 3 bases of the junction unmatched. CDR3 size: 13 residues. The CDR3 nucleotides read TGTGCCAGCAGTACCGGGACAGGGGGCGAGCAGTACTTC. It yields the protein CASSTGTGGEQYF.

This rearrangement joins TRBV19 to TRBJ1-5; D is unresolved. Germline values: CDR1 LNHDA, CDR2 SQIVND (reference sequence). The ends were cut back, 5 bases at V and 1 base at J, with 9 bases in the middle. This CDR3 has 14 residues. In DNA form, the CDR3 reads TGTGCCAGTAGTGCCCACATCAGCAATCAGCCCCAGCATTTT. It specifies CASSAHISNQPQHF. The full variable domain, in which reference TRBV19 and TRBJ1-5 provide the parts outside the CDR3, is DGGITQSPKYLFRKEGQNVTLSCEQNLNHDAMYWYRQDPGQGLRLIYYSQIVNDFQKGDIAEGYSVSREKKESFPLTVTSAQKNPTAFYLCASSAHISNQPQHFGDGTRLSIL.

The chain employs TRBV27 and TRBJ1-6; D is unclear. Per the germline V gene, CDR1 is MNHEY and CDR2 is SMNVEV (reference sequence). This CDR3 spans 12 amino acids. V shed 5 bases and J shed 4 bases, with 3 bases lying between them. The CDR3 DNA reads TGTGCCAGCAGTCCATATAATTCACCCCTCCACTTT. Translation gives CASSPYNSPLHF.

The genes are TRBV5-6 and TRBJ1-1; D is perhaps TRBD1 (5 bases). Between the trimmed V and J ends, which lost 3 bases and 1 base, there was a span of 10 bases. The V gene's germline CDR1 is SGHDT and CDR2 YYEEEE. This CDR3 region has 14 residues. The CDR3 spells CASSSDSGNTEAFF. In nucleotides, the CDR3 is TGTGCCAGCAGCTCCGACAGTGGGAACACTGAAGCTTTCTTT.

This chain uses TRBV30 with TRBJ1-1; D not certain. Trimming took off 4 bases at V and 4 bases at J, with 7 bases between the two ends. This CDR3 comprises 11 residues. Germline V lookup: CDR1 GTSNPN, CDR2 SVGIG (reference sequence). The CDR3 DNA is TGTGCCTGGATGATTGTCACTGAAGCTTTCTTT. As protein: CAWMIVTEAFF.

V gene TRBV15 combines with J gene TRBJ1-1; D remains ambiguous. CDR1 LNHNV and CDR2 YYDKDF come from the germline V gene (reference sequence). The CDR3 loop spans 14 amino acids. Trimming took off 9 bases at V and 5 bases at J, with 19 bases between the two ends. The CDR3 DNA reads TGTGCCACTAGAGCAGAGCGTGTCAATACTGAAGCTTTCTTT. This sequence encodes CATRAERVNTEAFF. Full variable domain (rest looked up from reference TRBV15 and TRBJ1-1): DAMVIQNPRYQVTQFGKPVTLSCSQTLNHNVMYWYQQKSSQAPKLLFHYYDKDFNNEADTPDNFQSRRPNTSFCFLDIRSPGLGDTAMYLCATRAERVNTEAFFGQGTRLTVV.

The CDR3 DNA follows: TGTGCCAGCAGATCGGGACAGAGCTCCTACGAGCAGTACTTC. It encodes CASRSGQSSYEQYF. The genes are TRBV6-5 and TRBJ2-7; TRBD1 matches at 7 bases. Germline V lookup: CDR1 MNHEY, CDR2 SVGAGI. The CDR3 sequence is 14 residues long. The junction had 5 bases not matched to a gene; V was cut back by 6 bases and J by 0 bases.

This clone was recorded once. The J gene is TRBJ1-1, the V gene TRBV10-1, with 7 bases that match TRBD1. Trimming at V came to 6 bases and at J to 1 base, leaving 2 bases not matched to a gene. The length of the CDR3 is 13 residues. The V gene's germline CDR1 is WNHNN and CDR2 SYGVQD (reference sequence). Written as DNA, the CDR3 is TGCGCCAGCAGCGGGACAGAGAACACTGAAGCTTTCTTT. This translates into CASSGTENTEAFF.

The CDR3 loop reads CASSYSTSGQPQHF. The CDR3 DNA reads as TGTGCCAGCAGTTACTCGACGTCAGGACAGCCCCAGCATTTT. The V gene is TRBV6-5, the J gene TRBJ1-5; no clear D gene. Germline CDR1 MNHEY, CDR2 SVGAGI. V lost 0 bases and J 7 bases, leaving 10 bases between the germline ends. The CDR3 runs 14 residues.

This clone was seen only once. The chain combines TRBV14 with TRBJ1-1, with D possibly matching TRBD1 (6 bases). The CDR3 is made up of 14 amino acids. Germline V lookup: CDR1 SGHDN, CDR2 FVKESK. Trimming cost V 4 bases and J 0 bases, with 9 bases left between them. CDR3 in DNA: TGTGCCAGCAGCCCGACAGGATTGAACACTGAAGCTTTCTTT. Its protein is CASSPTGLNTEAFF.

The chain combines TRBV30 with TRBJ1-2; D may be TRBD1 (6 bases). V shed 8 bases and J shed 4 bases, with 17 bases lying between them. The CDR3 extends over 13 amino acids. Germline CDR1 is GTSNPN and CDR2 is SVGIG (reference sequence). The CDR3 loop is CARTVRGPYGYTF. The CDR3 DNA reads as TGTGCCCGAACGGTCCGGGGGCCCTATGGCTACACCTTC.

The CDR3, as DNA: TGTGCCAGCAGTTACACAGTCAGCTCCTACGAGCAGTACGTC. This codes for CASSYTVSSYEQYV. This chain connects TRBV6-5 to TRBJ2-7; D is unresolved. Germline V gene sequence: CDR1 MNHEY, CDR2 SVGAGI. Between the trimmed V and J ends, which lost 2 bases and 0 bases, there was a span of 8 bases. CDR3 size: 14 residues.

The chain links TRBV6-6 to TRBJ2-1; 8 bases map to TRBD2. This CDR3 comprises 12 residues. The J segment lost 4 bases and the V segment lost 11 bases, leaving 4 bases of the junction unmatched. Germline values: CDR1 MNHNY, CDR2 SVGAGI (reference sequence). The CDR3 spells CAASGYYNEQFF. The CDR3, as DNA: TGTGCCGCTAGCGGGTATTACAATGAGCAGTTCTTC.